The clone carrying this TCR beta chain was seen a few times. The antigen is unknown. The donors were part of the validation cohort, which consisted of about 120 subjects and was separate from the first cohort of several hundred subjects. This sample is drawn from a study of cytomegalovirus exposure and HLA in healthy donors. The assay was immunoSEQ multiplex PCR, and TCRdb's table has in-frame clones only and misses some. The sample consists of about 110,000 clones, 70% to 90% of them appearing once. Study observations and caveats: The classifier reportedly diagnosed cytomegalovirus status with high sensitivity and specificity.

Sequenced material: PBMCs. The TCR was taken from a woman under 30 in good health and CMV-seropositive.

CDR3 protein: CASSYGQGRSYEQYF. CDR3 nucleotides: TGTGCCAGCAGCTACGGACAGGGGCGCTCCTACGAGCAGTACTTC. The rearrangement uses TRBV5-4 and TRBJ2-7, with 9 positions matching TRBD1. The trim removed 3 bases at V and 0 bases at J, leaving 4 bases unmatched. The CDR3 length is 15 residues. In germline, CDR1 is SGHNT, CDR2 YYREEE (reference sequence).